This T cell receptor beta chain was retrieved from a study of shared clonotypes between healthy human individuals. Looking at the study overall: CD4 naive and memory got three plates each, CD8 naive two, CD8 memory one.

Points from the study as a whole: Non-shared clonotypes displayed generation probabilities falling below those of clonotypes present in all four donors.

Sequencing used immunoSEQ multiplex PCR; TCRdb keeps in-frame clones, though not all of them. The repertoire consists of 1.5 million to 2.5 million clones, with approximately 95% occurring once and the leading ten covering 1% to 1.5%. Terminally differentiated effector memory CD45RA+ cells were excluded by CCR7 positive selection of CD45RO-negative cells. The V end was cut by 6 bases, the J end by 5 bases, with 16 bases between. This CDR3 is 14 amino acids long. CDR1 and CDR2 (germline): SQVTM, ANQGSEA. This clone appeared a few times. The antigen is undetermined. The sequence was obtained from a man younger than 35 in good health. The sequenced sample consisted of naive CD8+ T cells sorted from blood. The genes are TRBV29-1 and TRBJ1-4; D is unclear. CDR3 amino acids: CSVVSPRENEKLFF. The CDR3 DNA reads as TGCAGCGTGGTGAGCCCTCGAGAGAATGAAAAACTGTTTTTT.